Below are 32 T cell receptor beta chains sequenced from a single sample in a study of blood T cell repertoires in COVID-19. Some clones are missing from TCRdb's copy, which holds only in-frame ones; the method was immunoSEQ multiplex PCR. The table has approximately 190,000 clones, about four fifths seen once. Sequencing input: PBMCs or T cells enriched from blood (not recorded which). Receptors were obtained from a young woman who had been exposed to COVID-19.

The chain links TRBV19 to TRBJ2-1; 8 nucleotides match TRBD2. CDR1 is LNHDA and CDR2 is SQIVND in the germline V gene (reference sequence). J lost 8 bases, V lost 6 bases, and 15 bases had no gene match. This CDR3 has 16 amino acids. The CDR3 DNA is TGTGCCAGTAGGGTAAAACGGGGGGGCGGTGTCCATGAGCAGTTCTTC. This sequence encodes CASRVKRGGGVHEQFF.

V is TRBV3-1 (or the pseudogene TRBV3-2) and J is TRBJ2-1; 8 bases map to TRBD1. The CDR3 is 13 residues long. Germline-derived CDR1 and CDR2 are LGHDT and YNNKEL (reference sequence). After removal of 6 bases from V and 7 bases from J, the junction contained 5 bases not matched to a gene. The DNA for the CDR3 is TGTGCCAGCAGGGAATACAGGGGGAATGAGCAGTTCTTC. It translates to CASREYRGNEQFF.

The sample holds one count of this clone. V gene TRBV28 combines with J gene TRBJ2-5, with TRBD2 as a possible D gene (7 bases). The V and J ends lost 4 bases and 4 bases respectively, with 16 bases between them. Germline CDR1 is MDHEN and CDR2 is SYDVKM. The length of the CDR3 is 15 residues. CDR3 protein: CASSSLQGGGETQYF. The DNA of the CDR3 is TGTGCCAGCAGTTCCTTACAGGGAGGGGGAGAGACCCAGTACTTC.

The sample holds a few counts of this clone. V gene TRBV30 combines with J gene TRBJ1-2; the D is unclear. This CDR3 contains 15 residues. The V gene lost 1 base and the J gene lost 3 bases, with 15 bases spanning the gap. CDR1 and CDR2 from the germline V gene are GTSNPN and SVGIG (reference sequence). The CDR3 nucleotides read TGTGCCTGGAGTGGGATGAGGTCGGCCCACTATGGCTACACCTTC. Its protein product is CAWSGMRSAHYGYTF.

The V and J genes are TRBV30 and TRBJ1-4; D gene unclear. V was cut by 1 base and J by 2 bases, with 5 bases left in between. Germline V gives CDR1 GTSNPN, CDR2 SVGIG (reference sequence). The CDR3 runs to 13 residues. The CDR3 nucleotides read TGTGCCTGGAGTGCCGGGACTAATGAAAAACTGTTTTTT. It is translated as CAWSAGTNEKLFF.

The chain couples TRBV12-3 or TRBV12-4 to TRBJ1-5, with D maybe TRBD1 (6 bases). V was shortened by 6 bases and J by 9 bases, with 15 bases between the two germline ends. This CDR3 spans 13 amino acids. CDR3: CASRLRGTGPQHF. CDR3 nucleotides: TGTGCCAGCAGGCTCAGGGGAACGGGGCCCCAGCATTTT.

This chain joins TRBV5-5 and TRBJ2-7, with TRBD1 matching over 9 bases. The germline V gene encodes CDR1 SGHKS and CDR2 YYEKEE (reference sequence). The CDR3 contains 14 residues. V was pared by 3 bases and J by 2 bases, with 3 bases of the junction left unmatched. The CDR3 bases are TGTGCCAGCAGCTACCGGGACAGGGCCTACGAGCAGTACTTC. Its protein product is CASSYRDRAYEQYF.

This sequence joins TRBV29-1 and TRBJ2-7; D gene ambiguous. CDR1 SQVTM and CDR2 ANQGSEA come from the germline V gene. V shed 6 bases and J shed 1 base, with 13 bases lying between them. The CDR3 length is 13 residues. CDR3 in amino acids: CSVSSSGSYEQYF. The CDR3, as DNA: TGCAGCGTGAGTTCGTCGGGTTCCTACGAGCAGTACTTC.

In the case of this clone: This specimen includes other DNA sequences encoding the same CDR3. V is TRBV11-2 and J is TRBJ2-7; 10 bases fit TRBD1. Germline CDR1 and CDR2: SGHAT and FQNNGV. After removal of 3 bases from V and 2 bases from J, the junction contained 1 base not matched to a gene. The CDR3 is made up of 14 amino acids. The DNA of the CDR3 is TGTGCCAGCAGCTTGGGGACAGGGGCCTACGAGCAGTACTTC. It yields the protein CASSLGTGAYEQYF.

This clone was recorded only once. The V call is TRBV18, the J call TRBJ1-5; weak D call: TRBD1 (5 bases). Trimming left V 2 bases short and J 0 bases short, with 8 bases between. The CDR3 runs 15 residues. The V gene's germline CDR1 is KGHSH and CDR2 LQKENI. CDR3 amino acids: CASSPSGNSNQPQHF. The CDR3 coding sequence is TGTGCCAGCTCACCATCAGGGAATAGCAATCAGCCCCAGCATTTT.

The chain has TRBV6-2 or TRBV6-3 and TRBJ1-5; a possible D gene is TRBD1 (6 bases). Trimming took off 5 bases at V and 0 bases at J, with 17 bases between the two ends. The CDR3 runs 17 residues. The germline CDR1 and CDR2 sequences are MNHEY and SVGEGT. CDR3 sequence: CASSDGQTGYSNQPQHF. CDR3 bases: TGTGCCAGCAGTGACGGACAGACCGGTTATAGCAATCAGCCCCAGCATTTT.

V usage is TRBV27 and J usage is TRBJ2-2; 9 bases fit TRBD1. With V trimmed by 4 bases and J by 3 bases, 15 bases remained unmatched. The CDR3 is made up of 19 amino acids. Germline V gives CDR1 MNHEY, CDR2 SMNVEV (reference sequence). The CDR3 nucleotides read TGTGCCAGCAGTTCTTGGGACAGGGCCCAAATAGCGGACACCGGGGAGCTGTTTTTT. This codes for CASSSWDRAQIADTGELFF.

This chain connects TRBV13 to TRBJ2-5, with a tentative D call TRBD2 (6 bases). The CDR3 runs to 13 residues. The V end lost 6 bases, the J end lost 5 bases, and 13 bases lay between the germline ends. CDR1 is PRHDT, CDR2 FYEKMQ, per germline (reference sequence). CDR3 nucleotides: TGTGCCAGCAGTGGGAATCGGGGGGAGACCCAGTACTTC. It specifies CASSGNRGETQYF.

The chain combines TRBV24-1 with TRBJ2-1, with D perhaps TRBD1 (5 bases). CDR1 KGHDR and CDR2 SFDVKD come from the germline V gene. The CDR3 has 13 residues. V lost 5 bases and J 7 bases, leaving 11 bases between the germline ends. The CDR3 DNA reads TGTGCCACCAGTGCAGGGTTTTTGAATGAGCAGTTCTTC. Translated: CATSAGFLNEQFF.

The chain is built from TRBV9 and TRBJ2-7, with 11 nucleotides matching TRBD1. Germline-derived CDR1 and CDR2 are SGDLS and YYNGEE. Germline trimming cut 4 bases from V and 4 bases from J; bases unmatched to any gene: 10. The CDR3 runs to 16 residues. In DNA, the CDR3 is TGTGCCAGCAGCCCTAGGGACAGGGGGGATAATTACGAGCAGTACTTC. This sequence encodes CASSPRDRGDNYEQYF.

The genes are TRBV5-4 and TRBJ1-1; 8 bases map to TRBD1. In germline, CDR1 is SGHNT, CDR2 YYREEE (reference sequence). Germline trimming cut 4 bases from V and 7 bases from J; bases unmatched to any gene: 9. This CDR3 has 14 residues. The CDR3 protein is CASSTKGQVREAFF. The CDR3 bases are TGTGCCAGCAGCACCAAGGGACAGGTACGTGAAGCTTTCTTT.

The chain recombines TRBV5-4 with TRBJ2-5; 7 positions match TRBD1. CDR1 and CDR2 from the germline V gene are SGHNT and YYREEE (reference sequence). With V trimmed by 4 bases and J by 9 bases, 24 bases remained unmatched. This CDR3 comprises 18 residues. In DNA, the CDR3 is TGTGCCAGCAGCCACAAACAGGGGCGTTTTGACTGGGTGGTGGCCCAGTACTTC. It codes for CASSHKQGRFDWVVAQYF.

The J gene is TRBJ1-5, the V gene TRBV5-1; D is ambiguous. The CDR3 runs to 14 residues. Germline CDR1 reads SGHRS; CDR2 reads YFSETQ. The V gene lost 4 bases and the J gene lost 3 bases, with 11 bases spanning the gap. DNA of the CDR3: TGCGCCAGCAGCCCGGAGGGCCTCAATCAGCCCCAGCATTTT. Protein sequence: CASSPEGLNQPQHF. Full variable domain (missing parts from reference TRBV5-1 and TRBJ1-5): KAGVTQTPRYLIKTRGQQVTLSCSPISGHRSVSWYQQTPGQGLQFLFEYFSETQRNKGNFPGRFSGRQFSNSRSEMNVSTLELGDSALYLCASSPEGLNQPQHFGDGTRLSIL.

V is TRBV7-3 and J is TRBJ2-1; D call uncertain. This CDR3 spans 13 amino acids. Trimming took off 2 bases at V and 3 bases at J, with 5 bases between the two ends. Germline CDR1 is SGHTA and CDR2 is FQGTGA. The CDR3 DNA reads TGTGCCAGCAGCTTATCAGACTACAATGAGCAGTTCTTC. Its translation is CASSLSDYNEQFF.

The chain joins TRBV6-2 or TRBV6-3 to TRBJ1-5, with TRBD1 as a possible D gene (6 bases). The CDR3 is 16 residues long. The germline gives CDR1 MNHEY, CDR2 SVGEGT. V was shortened by 4 bases and J by 1 base, with 14 bases between the two germline ends. The CDR3 loop is CASSSPGGRSNQPQHF. The CDR3 region has the DNA TGTGCCAGCAGTTCGCCCGGGGGGCGCAGCAATCAGCCCCAGCATTTT.

This chain links TRBV7-6 with TRBJ2-3, with D possibly matching TRBD2 (6 bases). The CDR3 is made up of 13 amino acids. V was clipped by 11 bases and J by 0 bases, with 12 bases between them. The germline CDR1 and CDR2 sequences are SGHVS and FNYEAQ. CDR3: CAWGDSSTDTQYF. The CDR3 DNA is TGTGCCTGGGGGGACTCTAGCACAGATACGCAGTATTTT.

The V gene is TRBV6-1, the J gene TRBJ2-4, with a weak D call TRBD2 (6 bases). Germline CDR1 and CDR2: MNHNS and SASEGT. There are 15 residues in the CDR3. V was clipped by 2 bases and J by 6 bases, with 14 bases between them. The CDR3 is CASSEFWRGANIQYF. CDR3 in DNA: TGTGCCAGCAGTGAATTTTGGAGGGGAGCAAACATTCAGTACTTC.

J is TRBJ2-5 and V is TRBV9, with 10 bases lining up with TRBD2. Germline CDR1 is SGDLS and CDR2 is YYNGEE. The CDR3 runs to 16 residues. Germline trimming cut 0 bases from V and 1 base from J; bases unmatched to any gene: 3. CDR3 sequence: CASSVGPSGGQETQYF. As DNA, the CDR3 is TGTGCCAGCAGCGTAGGCCCTAGCGGGGGCCAAGAGACCCAGTACTTC.

The chain couples TRBV18 to TRBJ1-1; D gene uncertain. The CDR3 contains 12 residues. From germline, CDR1 is KGHSH and CDR2 LQKENI. The germline V and J ends were trimmed by 7 bases and 1 base, with 7 bases remaining between them. CDR3 coding DNA: TGTGCCAGCTTAGAGCCGAACACTGAAGCTTTCTTT. This translates into CASLEPNTEAFF.

The J gene is TRBJ1-2, the V gene TRBV15; D possibly corresponds to TRBD1 (6 bases). The CDR3 loop spans 14 amino acids. Trimming took off 5 bases at V and 6 bases at J, with 16 bases between the two ends. CDR1 is LNHNV, CDR2 YYDKDF, per germline (reference sequence). In DNA, the CDR3 is TGTGCCACCAGCGAGGGGGTTCTTGGGAATGGCTACACCTTC. It specifies CATSEGVLGNGYTF.

The rearrangement uses TRBV6-5 and TRBJ2-2; D is undetermined. V lost 5 bases and J 1 base, leaving 8 bases between the germline ends. Per the germline V gene, CDR1 is MNHEY and CDR2 is SVGAGI. The CDR3 spans 14 residues. The CDR3 reads CASSPRWNTGELFF. The CDR3 bases are TGTGCCAGCAGTCCCCGGTGGAACACCGGGGAGCTGTTTTTT.

The chain uses TRBV5-1 and TRBJ2-3; D is perhaps TRBD2 (6 bases). The germline V and J ends were trimmed by 2 bases and 3 bases, with 10 bases remaining between them. Germline values: CDR1 SGHRS, CDR2 YFSETQ. CDR3 length: 14 amino acids. The CDR3 sequence is CASSLGGGTDTQYF. As DNA, the CDR3 is TGCGCCAGCAGCTTAGGTGGGGGGACAGATACGCAGTATTTT.

The rearrangement joins TRBV15 to TRBJ2-7; D possibly corresponds to TRBD1 (5 bases). This CDR3 is built from 13 residues. The V end was cut by 3 bases, the J end by 0 bases, with 6 bases between. The germline CDR1 and CDR2 sequences are LNHNV and YYDKDF (reference sequence). CDR3 loop: CATSRTVSYEQYF. In DNA, the CDR3 is TGTGCCACCAGCAGGACAGTCTCCTACGAGCAGTACTTC.

This rearrangement joins TRBV13 to TRBJ2-7; D gene uncertain. Germline V lookup: CDR1 PRHDT, CDR2 FYEKMQ (reference sequence). The CDR3 totals 16 residues. Trimming took off 5 bases at V and 2 bases at J, with 19 bases between the two ends. CDR3 sequence reads: CASSTPRLPSPYEQYF. The CDR3 DNA follows: TGTGCCAGCAGCACCCCAAGACTTCCATCCCCCTACGAGCAGTACTTC.

This clone was observed once. CDR3 sequence (DNA): TGTGCCTGGAGTGGATGGACTAGCACAGATACGCAGTATTTT. Its protein is CAWSGWTSTDTQYF. The chain is built from TRBV30 and TRBJ2-3; possibly TRBD2 for D (5 bases). V was trimmed by 1 base and J by 0 bases, leaving 8 bases between them. This CDR3 spans 14 amino acids. The germline V gene has CDR1 GTSNPN and CDR2 SVGIG (reference sequence).

The chain combines TRBV3-1 (or the pseudogene TRBV3-2) with TRBJ1-5, with TRBD1 matching over 10 bases. Trimming removed 2 bases from V and 0 bases from J; junction bases left unmatched: 10. CDR3 length equals 19 residues. The germline V gene has CDR1 LGHDT and CDR2 YNNKEL (reference sequence). The CDR3 coding sequence is TGTGCCAGCAGCCAAAAACCTCCGACAGGGGGCTTTAGCAATCAGCCCCAGCATTTT. Encoded protein: CASSQKPPTGGFSNQPQHF.

CDR3 coding DNA: TGTGCCGGGGCCGATACGGGACAGGGGATATATGGCTACACCTTC. Residues: CAGADTGQGIYGYTF. The chain recombines TRBV6-5 with TRBJ1-2; TRBD1 matches 10 bases. Germline assignment: CDR1 MNHEY and CDR2 SVGAGI. V dropped 11 bases and J dropped 5; count of bases not matched to a gene: 14. This CDR3 has 15 amino acids.